This entry lists 32 T cell receptor beta chains sequenced from one sample in a study of Ad26.COV2.S vaccination and SARS-CoV-2 variants. Clones were read by immunoSEQ multiplex PCR, and TCRdb kept only the in-frame ones, dropping some. The sample yields a few hundred thousand clones, approximately 89% seen once. Treatment meaning: over 15 received Ad26.COV2.S at low or high dose, single or two shots; 5 received placebo; per-sample allocation not given. All samples were drawn on day 63, counting from the first vaccine or placebo injection. Sequenced here: peripheral blood, sampled in a trial of Ad26.COV2.S vaccine versus placebo. The receptor set was obtained from a person between 18 and 60 years old who received the Ad26.COV2.S COVID-19 vaccine or a placebo.

The chain is built from TRBV6-2 or TRBV6-3 and TRBJ2-7; no clear D gene. Deletions cut 1 base from V and 1 base from J, with 11 bases between. The CDR3 covers 15 residues. Germline lookup yields CDR1 MNHEY and CDR2 SVGEGT. CDR3 sequence reads: CASSYFRLTSYEQYF. DNA of the CDR3: TGTGCCAGCAGTTACTTCAGGTTAACATCCTACGAGCAGTACTTC.

Notes on this clone: A read error may account for a junction end that differs from germline. The CDR3: CASSLGVGYEQYF. CDR3 DNA: TGTGCCAGCAGCTTAGGAGTGGGTTACGAGCAGTACTTC. V gene TRBV12-3 or TRBV12-4 combines with J gene TRBJ2-7; no definite D call. CDR3 length: 13 amino acids.

This clone was observed a handful of times. The chain employs TRBV6-1 and TRBJ2-7; TRBD2 matches 8 bases. The V segment lost 3 bases and the J segment 4 bases; nucleotides outside the gene matches: 8. Germline V gives CDR1 MNHNS, CDR2 SASEGT. The CDR3 totals 15 residues. The DNA for the CDR3 is TGTGCCAGCAGTGACCAAGCGGGAGCTGGGTACGAGCAGTACTTC. This translates into CASSDQAGAGYEQYF.

In this sample, this clone turned up many times. The chain is built from TRBV15 and TRBJ2-5; D is uncertain. This CDR3 comprises 13 residues. Trimming left V 5 bases short and J 7 bases short, with 14 bases between. The V gene's germline CDR1 is LNHNV and CDR2 YYDKDF (reference sequence). The CDR3 is CATSVEQVPTQYF. The DNA for the CDR3 is TGTGCCACCAGCGTGGAGCAGGTCCCGACCCAGTACTTC.

V usage is TRBV12-3 or TRBV12-4 and J usage is TRBJ1-2; tentatively, D is TRBD1 (5 bases). This CDR3 has 13 amino acids. Trimming took off 10 bases at V and 5 bases at J, with 17 bases between the two ends. Here the CDR3 reads CATSPGRTYGYTF. CDR3 DNA: TGTGCCACTTCTCCGGGACGCACTTATGGCTACACCTTC.

The rearrangement links TRBV4-1 to TRBJ1-3; the D is unclear. CDR1 and CDR2 (germline): MGHRA, YSYEKL. V gave up 2 bases and J gave up 0 bases, with 5 bases separating them. The CDR3 contains 14 residues. This CDR3 is CASSQSFSGNTIYF. CDR3 DNA sequence: TGCGCCAGCAGCCAATCCTTCTCTGGAAACACCATATATTTT.

The chain employs TRBV19 and TRBJ1-1; D is unclear. This CDR3 region has 14 residues. Germline-derived CDR1 and CDR2 are LNHDA and SQIVND (reference sequence). V was pared by 4 bases and J by 1 base, with 10 bases between. The CDR3 sequence: CASSTRTGNTEAFF. The CDR3 DNA sequence: TGTGCCAGTAGTACCCGGACGGGGAACACTGAAGCTTTCTTT.

The DNA for the CDR3 is TGTGCCACCAGTGACCCCTCCGGGACTATAGCCTACGAGCAGTACTTC. Translated: CATSDPSGTIAYEQYF. The rearrangement uses TRBV24-1 and TRBJ2-7; 7 positions agree with TRBD2. This CDR3 spans 16 amino acids. CDR1 is KGHDR, CDR2 SFDVKD, per germline. Trimming took 4 bases from V and 2 from J; bases not matched to a gene: 10.

The V call is TRBV7-9, the J call TRBJ2-3, with TRBD2 matching 13 bases. V lost 5 bases to trimming and J lost 6 bases; unmatched junction nucleotides: 11. The CDR3 extends over 17 amino acids. Per germline, CDR1 SEHNR and CDR2 FQNEAQ (reference sequence). CDR3 DNA sequence: TGTGCCAGCAGCCGGACCAGGACTAGCGGGAGAATGGATACGCAGTATTTT. This gives the protein CASSRTRTSGRMDTQYF.

To note about this clone: The same CDR3 also results from other DNA sequences found in this sample. The chain employs TRBV3-1 (or the pseudogene TRBV3-2) and TRBJ1-1, with D possibly TRBD1 on 6 matching bases. Germline assignment: CDR1 LGHDT and CDR2 YNNKEL (reference sequence). V was cut by 3 bases and J by 4 bases, with 9 bases left in between. The CDR3 loop spans 13 amino acids. CDR3 sequence reads: CASSQKGGTEAFF. CDR3 bases: TGTGCCAGCAGCCAGAAGGGGGGCACTGAAGCTTTCTTT.

Worth noting for this clone: The sample carries other DNA sequences with the same CDR3. The chain links TRBV15 to TRBJ2-3, with D unresolved. The CDR3 loop spans 12 amino acids. Germline lookup yields CDR1 LNHNV and CDR2 YYDKDF (reference sequence). V was trimmed by 0 bases and J by 6 bases, leaving 4 bases between them. The CDR3 is CATSRETDTQYF. CDR3 coding DNA: TGTGCCACCAGCAGAGAGACGGATACGCAGTATTTT.

CDR3 nucleotides: TGTGCCAGCAGCCCCCAAGGCAATGAGCAGTTCTTC. The encoded protein is CASSPQGNEQFF. The chain recombines TRBV9 with TRBJ2-1; D gene uncertain. V was clipped by 4 bases and J by 6 bases, with 8 bases between them. Germline loops: CDR1 SGDLS, CDR2 YYNGEE. This CDR3 is 12 amino acids long.

In DNA form, the CDR3 reads TGTGCCAGCAGCTTAGGGGAGGGGTCGGGCACAGATACGCAGTATTTT. Translating it yields CASSLGEGSGTDTQYF. This chain uses TRBV7-9 with TRBJ2-3, with TRBD2 matching over 7 bases. V dropped 1 base and J dropped 1; count of bases not matched to a gene: 5. CDR1 SEHNR and CDR2 FQNEAQ come from the germline V gene (reference sequence). CDR3 length: 16 residues. Together with reference TRBV7-9 and TRBJ2-3, the CDR3 gives the full variable domain: DTGVSQNPRHKITKRGQNVTFRCDPISEHNRLYWYRQTLGQGPEFLTYFQNEAQLEKSRLLSDRFSAERPKGSFSTLEIQRTEQGDSAMYLCASSLGEGSGTDTQYFGPGTRLTVL.

This clone was seen once. The rearrangement joins TRBV5-1 to TRBJ2-2; TRBD1 matches 7 bases. This CDR3 region has 16 residues. J was trimmed by 4 bases and V by 4 bases; bases with no gene match: 10. Per the germline V gene, CDR1 is SGHRS and CDR2 is YFSETQ. CDR3 amino acids: CASSPIGQEITGELFF. CDR3 DNA: TGCGCCAGCAGCCCGATAGGACAGGAGATCACCGGGGAGCTGTTTTTT. Complete variable domain (other parts from reference TRBV5-1 and TRBJ2-2): KAGVTQTPRYLIKTRGQQVTLSCSPISGHRSVSWYQQTPGQGLQFLFEYFSETQRNKGNFPGRFSGRQFSNSRSEMNVSTLELGDSALYLCASSPIGQEITGELFFGEGSRLTVL.

The chain joins TRBV6-2 or TRBV6-3 to TRBJ1-2; tentative D call: TRBD1 (5 bases). The CDR3 sequence is 15 residues long. V was shortened by 2 bases and J by 0 bases, with 10 bases between the two germline ends. Germline loops: CDR1 MNHEY, CDR2 SVGEGT. This CDR3 is CASSYRTKANYGYTF. CDR3 in DNA: TGTGCCAGCAGTTACAGGACAAAAGCTAACTATGGCTACACCTTC.

The chain couples TRBV27 to TRBJ2-7; 9 bases fit TRBD1. J gave up 4 bases and V 3 bases, and 4 bases lay outside the gene matches. CDR1 MNHEY and CDR2 SMNVEV come from the germline V gene (reference sequence). This CDR3 comprises 14 residues. CDR3 protein: CASSLGQGSYEQYF. CDR3 nucleotide sequence: TGTGCCAGCAGTTTGGGACAGGGTTCGTACGAGCAGTACTTC.

This chain joins TRBV4-1 and TRBJ1-3; maybe TRBD1 (6 bases). The CDR3 is made up of 16 amino acids. Trimming left V 0 bases short and J 4 bases short, with 13 bases between. The germline V gene has CDR1 MGHRA and CDR2 YSYEKL. CDR3 loop: CASSQDRGLIGNTIYF. The DNA for the CDR3 is TGCGCCAGCAGCCAAGACAGGGGACTAATAGGAAACACCATATATTTT.

The chain employs TRBV28 and TRBJ2-7; TRBD2 matches at 9 bases. Looked up from germline, CDR1 is MDHEN and CDR2 is SYDVKM. J lost 0 bases, V lost 6 bases, and 9 bases had no gene match. The CDR3 is 16 residues long. The CDR3 region has the DNA TGTGCCAGCAGAGGACATGGTAGCGGGAGCTCCTACGAGCAGTACTTC. Translating it yields CASRGHGSGSSYEQYF.

The chain has TRBV19 and TRBJ2-6; TRBD1 agrees at 10 bases. From germline, CDR1 is LNHDA and CDR2 SQIVND (reference sequence). V lost 10 bases and J lost 3; bases outside the gene matches: 12. The CDR3 runs to 17 residues. The CDR3 DNA is TGTGCCACCAGTACCCGGGACAGGGGTAATGGGGCCAACGTCCTGACTTTC. It encodes CATSTRDRGNGANVLTF.

CDR3 residues: CASSPRGGIEGIGFRRNQPQHF. CDR3 nucleotide sequence: TGTGCCAGCAGTCCCCGAGGGGGAATTGAGGGAATTGGATTTCGTCGCAATCAGCCCCAGCATTTT. This chain links TRBV27 with TRBJ1-5, with D maybe TRBD1 (6 bases). V lost 5 bases and J 2 bases, leaving 34 bases between the germline ends. CDR1 and CDR2 (germline): MNHEY, SMNVEV (reference sequence). The CDR3 is 22 residues long.

CDR3 nucleotides: TGTGCCAGCAGTTACGGATCCGAGCAGTACTTC. This encodes CASSYGSEQYF. This sequence joins TRBV6-2 or TRBV6-3 and TRBJ2-7; D remains ambiguous. The germline CDR1 and CDR2 sequences are MNHEY and SVGEGT. The V end was cut by 2 bases, the J end by 6 bases, with 5 bases between. The CDR3 is made up of 11 amino acids.

The rearrangement uses TRBV5-1 and TRBJ2-5; 8 bases align to TRBD1. The CDR3 runs 18 residues. The germline CDR1 and CDR2 sequences are SGHRS and YFSETQ. Trimming at V came to 0 bases and at J to 4 bases, leaving 14 bases not matched to a gene. The CDR3 sequence: CASSLVFAGQGLGETQYF. As DNA, the CDR3 is TGCGCCAGCAGCTTGGTATTTGCTGGACAGGGTCTTGGAGAGACCCAGTACTTC. Full variable domain (missing parts from reference TRBV5-1 and TRBJ2-5): KAGVTQTPRYLIKTRGQQVTLSCSPISGHRSVSWYQQTPGQGLQFLFEYFSETQRNKGNFPGRFSGRQFSNSRSEMNVSTLELGDSALYLCASSLVFAGQGLGETQYFGPGTRLLVL.

The chain employs TRBV7-6 and TRBJ1-3; D not certain. Between the trimmed V and J ends, which lost 0 bases and 7 bases, there was a span of 13 bases. This CDR3 spans 15 amino acids. The germline gives CDR1 SGHVS, CDR2 FNYEAQ. The CDR3 sequence is CASSLAVGPPNTIYF. The CDR3 DNA follows: TGTGCCAGCAGCTTAGCCGTTGGACCGCCCAACACCATATATTTT.

The count of this clone is one. V and J are TRBV7-2 and TRBJ2-3; TRBD1 agrees at 7 bases. After removal of 1 base from V and 0 bases from J, the junction contained 10 bases not matched to a gene. The CDR3 runs 18 residues. CDR1 is SGHTA, CDR2 FQGNSA, per germline. The chain's CDR3 is CASSLDGQALPSTDTQYF. The CDR3 DNA follows: TGTGCCAGCAGCTTAGATGGACAGGCTTTACCTAGCACAGATACGCAGTATTTT. The whole variable domain, remainder taken from reference TRBV7-2 and TRBJ2-3, is GAGVSQSPSNKVTEKGKDVELRCDPISGHTALYWYRQSLGQGLEFLIYFQGNSAPDKSGLPSDRFSAERTGGSVSTLTIQRTQQEDSAVYLCASSLDGQALPSTDTQYFGPGTRLTVL.

J is TRBJ2-3 and V is TRBV14; D not certain. This CDR3 region has 14 residues. In germline, CDR1 is SGHDN, CDR2 FVKESK. Trimming took off 4 bases at V and 4 bases at J, with 12 bases between the two ends. Here the CDR3 reads CASSLKEFADTQYF. CDR3 nucleotide sequence: TGTGCCAGCAGCCTCAAGGAATTCGCAGATACGCAGTATTTT.

This clone was seen more than once but under ten times. The genes are TRBV7-7 and TRBJ2-1; 8 bases align to TRBD2. Germline CDR1 is SSHAT and CDR2 is FNYEAQ (reference sequence). The CDR3 is 14 residues long. V trimming: 1 base; J trimming: 10 bases; junction bases outside the gene matches: 6. The DNA for the CDR3 is TGTGCCAGCAGCTTAGTGGCGGGAGGAGGAGAGCAGTTCTTC. It codes for CASSLVAGGGEQFF. The full variable domain, its missing parts supplied by reference TRBV7-7 and TRBJ2-1, is GAGVSQSPRYKVTKRGQDVTLRCDPISSHATLYWYQQALGQGPEFLTYFNYEAQPDKSGLPSDRFSAERPEGSISTLTIQRTEQRDSAMYRCASSLVAGGGEQFFGPGTRLTVL.

The J gene is TRBJ2-3, the V gene TRBV14; no firm D call. Germline CDR1 SGHDN, CDR2 FVKESK. CDR3 length: 12 amino acids. V lost 1 base and J lost 9, with 8 bases in between. CDR3 protein: CASSQAGVTQYF. The CDR3 bases are TGTGCCAGCAGCCAAGCGGGTGTGACGCAGTATTTT.

This clone was counted a single time. The chain is built from TRBV6-2 or TRBV6-3 and TRBJ2-1; possibly TRBD2 for D (5 bases). V gave up 5 bases and J gave up 8 bases, with 13 bases separating them. Germline CDR1 is MNHEY and CDR2 is SVGEGT. The CDR3 consists of 13 residues. This CDR3 reads CASSQNTRDEQFF. The CDR3 nucleotides are TGTGCCAGCAGTCAAAATACGCGGGATGAGCAGTTCTTC.

The gene calls are TRBV6-4 and TRBJ2-7, with D uncertain. The CDR3 covers 13 residues. Germline values: CDR1 MRHNA, CDR2 SNTAGT. The V and J ends lost 1 base and 3 bases respectively, with 7 bases between them. The CDR3 reads CASSDYPRYEQYF. CDR3 bases: TGTGCCAGCAGTGACTACCCGCGCTACGAGCAGTACTTC.

As concerns this clone: Other DNA variants within this sample encode the same CDR3. The rearrangement uses TRBV5-1 and TRBJ2-1, with D uncertain. Trimming removed 0 bases at V and 7 bases at J, with 11 bases between. This CDR3 is built from 14 residues. Germline assignment: CDR1 SGHRS and CDR2 YFSETQ. CDR3 in amino acids: CASSLAASGNEQFF. The CDR3 DNA sequence: TGCGCCAGCAGCTTGGCGGCTAGTGGGAATGAGCAGTTCTTC. Full variable domain (outside the CDR3, taken from reference TRBV5-1 and TRBJ2-1): KAGVTQTPRYLIKTRGQQVTLSCSPISGHRSVSWYQQTPGQGLQFLFEYFSETQRNKGNFPGRFSGRQFSNSRSEMNVSTLELGDSALYLCASSLAASGNEQFFGPGTRLTVL.

The gene calls are TRBV9 and TRBJ1-3, with no clear D. V was clipped by 0 bases and J by 3 bases, with 13 bases between them. This CDR3 region has 16 residues. CDR1 and CDR2 from the germline V gene are SGDLS and YYNGEE. The chain's CDR3 is CASSVDPTYVGNTIYF. The CDR3 nucleotides read TGTGCCAGCAGCGTAGACCCGACTTATGTTGGAAACACCATATATTTT.

The V and J genes are TRBV7-2 and TRBJ2-1; D remains unclear. V shed 2 bases and J shed 0 bases, with 20 bases lying between them. In germline, CDR1 is SGHTA, CDR2 FQGNSA. CDR3 length: 19 residues. CDR3 nucleotide sequence: TGTGCCAGCAGCTTAACCTCTAGTGGGGTTCCCAGCTCCTACAATGAGCAGTTCTTC. This codes for CASSLTSSGVPSSYNEQFF.